This record covers a single T cell receptor (beta chain). Its antigen is not yet known. No qualities accompany the bases; no much larger clone lies one base away. This sample was included in a study of blood T cell repertoires in COVID-19 (TCRdb year 2020). Study-level background: The collaborator samples originated in the United States, Italy and Spain and spanned the acute and convalescent phases of COVID-19. The material from the prospective study consisted of cDNA or gDNA derived from T cells, B-cell-depleted T cells, or PBMCs. Subjects who had been exposed to COVID-19, were actively infected with it, or had recovered from it provided the deeply sampled blood TCRbeta repertoires that made up the dataset. The repertoires were released in a freely available public database intended as a resource for research on the immune response to SARS-CoV-2. Samples came from the ongoing ImmuneRACE study (first 160 participants) plus 1,254 subjects from 6 global collaborators. The sample metadata nearly always contained a de-identified subject ID, COVID-19 status, age in years and sex. Where HLA class I and class II types were available, the types were taken from metadata supplied by the sample provider, not from assay-based typing. What the study reported, not specific to this receptor: The amount of clinical and demographic metadata varied by source and participant and was provided uncurated.

The immunoSEQ Assay, a bias-controlled multiplex PCR, was used to amplify TCRbeta CDR3 regions from genomic DNA. As for how the authors treated the data: Nucleated cell counts per sample were estimated from amplification of reference gene primers within the assay. To quantify the absolute abundance of each unique TCRbeta CDR3 rearrangement, sequence reads were collapsed and filtered. For each sample, productive Simpson clonality was calculated as the square root of Simpson's diversity index over productive rearrangements. TCRdb obtained this table from immuneACCESS and retained in-frame rearrangements with V and J assigned. These tables miss some clones; where compared with another copy, unresolved V genes account for less than half of the shortfall, and the remainder is unexplained. From that table come the V and J calls and clone size; the DNA was used to work out D and trimming. Recorded for this sample are hundreds of thousands of clones; around nine tenths of them occurred a single time. The top ten hold roughly 8% of the sample.

At one collaborating source in Seattle, patients were enrolled during active infection and were followed longitudinally through the course of disease. The collaborating institutions used their own protocols to collect whole blood in K2EDTA tubes. For TCRbeta analysis, collaborators shipped samples in one of three forms: frozen whole blood, isolated PBMCs, or DNA extracted from either of those sample types. The CDR1 and CDR2 encoded by the germline V gene (reference sequence) are GTSNPN and SVGIG. From the cysteine up to the phenylalanine, the CDR3 has a length of 13 residues. CDR3 DNA is the only sequence kept; it has 39 bases, read in frame from the first base. V is cut by 7 bases and J by 1 base, and the space between the germline ends is 8 bases.

This TCR came from a woman in her 50s with COVID-19, enrolled during active disease. The sample taken for sequencing was peripheral blood. The chain is encoded by TRBV30 joined to TRBJ2-6; there is no confident call for the D gene. The CDR3 in this case is CASYTSGANVLTF. The sequenced DNA: TGTGCCTCTTACACGTCTGGGGCCAACGTCCTGACTTTC.